The 11 T cell receptor beta chains reported below all come from one sample, sequenced in a study of cytomegalovirus exposure and HLA in healthy donors. Primers for the PCR totalled 60 Vbeta and 13 Jbeta. Clones were read by immunoSEQ multiplex PCR, and TCRdb kept only the in-frame ones, dropping some. The sample shows about 190,000 clones, 80% to 85% of them seen only once. The sequenced sample consisted of PBMCs. Source of these receptors: a woman under 30 in good health and CMV-seronegative.

The chain links TRBV7-2 to TRBJ2-7, with 7 bases fitting TRBD1. Unmatched junction bases numbered 9, after V lost 4 bases and J lost 3 bases. Germline lookup yields CDR1 SGHTA and CDR2 FQGNSA. The length of the CDR3 is 15 residues. The DNA for the CDR3 is TGTGCCAGCAGCTCCTTGACCAGGGGGTTCTACGAGCAGTACTTC. It encodes CASSSLTRGFYEQYF.

The chain carries TRBV5-1 and TRBJ2-1, with 10 positions matching TRBD2. The junction had 4 bases not matched to a gene; V was cut back by 5 bases and J by 2 bases. From germline, CDR1 is SGHRS and CDR2 YFSETQ. The CDR3 is 15 residues long. CDR3 sequence reads: CASSQREGPYNEQFF. CDR3 nucleotides: TGCGCCAGCAGTCAGCGGGAGGGTCCCTACAATGAGCAGTTCTTC.

The CDR3 protein is CASSPIVAGELFF. CDR3 DNA sequence: TGTGCCAGCTCACCGATAGTAGCCGGGGAGCTGTTTTTT. V gene TRBV18 combines with J gene TRBJ2-2; D not resolved. This CDR3 comprises 13 residues. The V gene's germline CDR1 is KGHSH and CDR2 LQKENI. The germline V and J ends were trimmed by 3 bases and 6 bases, with 8 bases remaining between them.

V gene TRBV7-6 combines with J gene TRBJ2-1; D possibly corresponds to TRBD2 (6 bases). The CDR3 consists of 17 residues. Germline V lookup: CDR1 SGHVS, CDR2 FNYEAQ. Trimming cost V 5 bases and J 3 bases, with 20 bases left between them. The CDR3 region has the DNA TGTGCCAGCAGCCCCATGGCTAGTCGGGGGTACTACAATGAGCAGTTCTTC. Amino acid sequence: CASSPMASRGYYNEQFF.

The chain couples TRBV4-2 to TRBJ2-7; tentative D call: TRBD1 (6 bases). CDR1 is LGHNA, CDR2 YNFKEQ, per germline. The CDR3 length is 14 residues. The V end lost 4 bases, the J end lost 0 bases, and 10 bases lay between the germline ends. The CDR3 protein is CASSPGVGSYEQYF. The CDR3 DNA sequence: TGTGCCAGCAGCCCAGGGGTTGGCTCCTACGAGCAGTACTTC.

The chain carries TRBV5-1 and TRBJ1-2, with D tentatively TRBD1 (6 bases). Germline assignment: CDR1 SGHRS and CDR2 YFSETQ. This CDR3 spans 15 amino acids. Between the trimmed V and J ends, which lost 0 bases and 6 bases, there was a span of 15 bases. CDR3: CASSLERGGLHGYTF. CDR3 sequence (DNA): TGCGCCAGCAGCTTGGAACGGGGGGGGCTACATGGCTACACCTTC.

J is TRBJ2-1 and V is TRBV5-6; 8 bases agree with TRBD1. The V gene's germline CDR1 is SGHDT and CDR2 YYEEEE. The CDR3 has 15 residues. J gave up 7 bases and V 0 bases, and 6 bases lay outside the gene matches. CDR3 region: CASSLGQGAPNEQFF. The DNA for the CDR3 is TGTGCCAGCAGCTTGGGGCAGGGGGCGCCGAATGAGCAGTTCTTC. Based on the CDR3 plus reference TRBV5-6 and TRBJ2-1, the full variable domain is DAGVTQSPTHLIKTRGQQVTLRCSPKSGHDTVSWYQQALGQGPQFIFQYYEEEERQRGNFPDRFSGHQFPNYSSELNVNALLLGDSALYLCASSLGQGAPNEQFFGPGTRLTVL.

The chain is built from TRBV9 and TRBJ2-2; weak D call: TRBD2 (6 bases). The CDR3 has 16 residues. Germline CDR1 and CDR2: SGDLS and YYNGEE. The V and J ends lost 0 bases and 12 bases respectively, with 21 bases between them. As DNA, the CDR3 is TGTGCCAGCAGCGTAGGGGCTAGCGCTAACAACGCGAAGCTGTTTTTT. This gives the protein CASSVGASANNAKLFF. The full variable domain, rest sourced from reference TRBV9 and TRBJ2-2, is DSGVTQTPKHLITATGQRVTLRCSPRSGDLSVYWYQQSLDQGLQFLIQYYNGEERAKGNILERFSAQQFPDLHSELNLSSLELGDSALYFCASSVGASANNAKLFFGEGSRLTVL.

CDR3 nucleotides: TGTGCCAGCAGCTCACAGGGGGCGAACACTGAAGCTTTCTTT. Amino acid sequence: CASSSQGANTEAFF. This chain connects TRBV5-6 to TRBJ1-1; 9 bases align to TRBD1. V lost 3 bases, J lost 1 base, and 1 base stayed unmatched. The CDR3 has 14 amino acids. Germline V CDR1 and CDR2: SGHDT, YYEEEE. Complete variable domain (other parts from reference TRBV5-6 and TRBJ1-1): DAGVTQSPTHLIKTRGQQVTLRCSPKSGHDTVSWYQQALGQGPQFIFQYYEEEERQRGNFPDRFSGHQFPNYSSELNVNALLLGDSALYLCASSSQGANTEAFFGQGTRLTVV.

The rearrangement joins TRBV11-3 to TRBJ2-5; D is perhaps TRBD1 (6 bases). CDR1 and CDR2 from the germline V gene are SGHNT and YENEEA. Trimming pared 2 bases from V and 4 bases from J, leaving 8 bases between. This CDR3 is built from 13 residues. CDR3 sequence: CASSLQGSETQYF. Here the CDR3 DNA reads TGTGCCAGCAGCTTACAGGGGTCAGAGACCCAGTACTTC.

The chain couples TRBV2 to TRBJ1-3; D ambiguous. Germline lookup yields CDR1 SNHLY and CDR2 FYNNEI. The V gene lost 2 bases and the J gene lost 0 bases, with 8 bases spanning the gap. The CDR3 extends over 15 amino acids. The CDR3 nucleotides read TGTGCCAGCAGTGAAAATAGTTTCTCTGGAAACACCATATATTTT. Protein sequence: CASSENSFSGNTIYF.